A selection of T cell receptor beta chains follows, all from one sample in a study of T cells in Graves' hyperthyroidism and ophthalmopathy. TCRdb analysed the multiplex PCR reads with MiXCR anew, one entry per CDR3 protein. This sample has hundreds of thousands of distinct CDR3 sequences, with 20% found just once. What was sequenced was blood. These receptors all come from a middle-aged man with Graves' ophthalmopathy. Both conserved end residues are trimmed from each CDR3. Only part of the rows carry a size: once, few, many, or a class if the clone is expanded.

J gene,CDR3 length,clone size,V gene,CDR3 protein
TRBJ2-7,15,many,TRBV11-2,ASSPLRLRDLGYEQY
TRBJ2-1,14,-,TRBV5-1,ASSVLTALEDNEQF
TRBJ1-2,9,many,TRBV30,AWSPQSGYT
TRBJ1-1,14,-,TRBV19,ASSVQRGPMNTEAF
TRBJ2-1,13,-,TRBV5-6,ASRETGGPYNEQF
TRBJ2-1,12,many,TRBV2,ASSDVVFGGEQF
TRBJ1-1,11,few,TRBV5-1,ASSVGQYTEAF
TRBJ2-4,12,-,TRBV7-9,ASSKGQAQNIQY
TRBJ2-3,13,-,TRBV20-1,SARDLAGLGDTQY
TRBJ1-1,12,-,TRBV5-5,ASSLEPLNTEAF
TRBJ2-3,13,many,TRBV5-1,ASSGDSFSTDTQY
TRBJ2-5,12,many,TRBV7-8,ASSLRASQETQY
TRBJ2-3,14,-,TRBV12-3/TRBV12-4,ASSPGSSGRTDTQY
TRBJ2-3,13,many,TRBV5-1,ASSRGTSGTDTQY
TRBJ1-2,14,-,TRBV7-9,ASSVTGTGLFYGYT
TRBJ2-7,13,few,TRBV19,ASSINMGLANEQY
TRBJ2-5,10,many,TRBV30,AWSRGMETQY
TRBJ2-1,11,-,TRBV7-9,ASSLLLAHEQF
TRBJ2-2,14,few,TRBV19,ASSILAGVVTGELF
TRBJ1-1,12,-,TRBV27,ASRQSLTNTEAF
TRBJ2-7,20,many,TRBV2,ASSPRQGGPIRTTTSSYEQY
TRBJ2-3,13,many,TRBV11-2,ASSSQGRGTDTQY
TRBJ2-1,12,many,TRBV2,ASSYKRETGEQF
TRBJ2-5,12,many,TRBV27,ASSSAGAGETQY
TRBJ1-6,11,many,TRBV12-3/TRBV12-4,ASRQNQISPLH
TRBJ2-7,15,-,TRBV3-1,ASSQAPSSGSSYEQY
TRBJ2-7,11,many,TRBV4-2,ASSRSGRYEQY
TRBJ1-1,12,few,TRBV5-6,ASSSTRQPTEAF
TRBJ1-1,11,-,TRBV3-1,ASSQTGAVEAF
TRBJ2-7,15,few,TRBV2,ASSEAALGLAGGEQY
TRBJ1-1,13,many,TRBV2,ASSDTRGEDTEAF
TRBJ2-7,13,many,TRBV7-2,ASSTGTDPYYEQY
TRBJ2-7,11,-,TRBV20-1,SAIPQGGHEQY